This T cell receptor (beta chain) was sequenced in a study of blood T cell repertoires in COVID-19. Study summary: Some COVID-19 samples were acute and others convalescent; all came from the United States, Italy and Spain. In each case, the material was cDNA or gDNA derived from T cells, B-cell-depleted T cells, or PBMCs.

Authors' data handling: Amplified reference gene primers provided the basis for estimating nucleated cell counts. Only in-frame clones appear in the TCRdb table, and some are missing; sequencing was by immunoSEQ multiplex PCR. The V and J calls and clone size are taken from that table; D and trimming were inferred from the DNA. The sample lists 15,000 or so clones; 88% were seen once. This clone has a handful of counts. The TCR was taken from a human donor in a cohort sampled during active COVID-19. The sequenced sample consisted of peripheral blood.

The CDR3 DNA reads TGCGCCAGCAGCTTGCGACAGGGGGTTAATGAAAAACTGTTTTTT. As protein: CASSLRQGVNEKLFF. The chain combines TRBV5-1 with TRBJ1-4, with TRBD1 matching over 9 bases. Looked up from germline, CDR1 is SGHRS and CDR2 is YFSETQ. CDR3 length: 15 amino acids. V lost 1 base and J lost 4; bases outside the gene matches: 2.